The sequence of this T cell receptor beta chain was determined in a study of cytomegalovirus exposure and HLA in healthy donors. The CDR3 has 15 amino acids. V dropped 6 bases and J dropped 3; count of bases not matched to a gene: 7. Germline V lookup: CDR1 MNHNS, CDR2 SASEGT. PCR amplification relied on 60 Vbeta primers (plus 13 Jbeta primers). Using immunoSEQ multiplex PCR, the repertoire was profiled, and TCRdb retains in-frame clones only, with some absent. The sample lists around 150,000 clones; less than 65% were seen once. The chain recombines TRBV6-1 with TRBJ1-2; 10 bases are shared with TRBD1. Material for sequencing was PBMCs. The sequence was collected from a woman aged 25-40 years in good health and CMV-seropositive. DNA of the CDR3: TGTGCCAGCAGGGGGGGGGACAGGGGTGACTATGGCTACACCTTC. It yields the protein CASRGGDRGDYGYTF.